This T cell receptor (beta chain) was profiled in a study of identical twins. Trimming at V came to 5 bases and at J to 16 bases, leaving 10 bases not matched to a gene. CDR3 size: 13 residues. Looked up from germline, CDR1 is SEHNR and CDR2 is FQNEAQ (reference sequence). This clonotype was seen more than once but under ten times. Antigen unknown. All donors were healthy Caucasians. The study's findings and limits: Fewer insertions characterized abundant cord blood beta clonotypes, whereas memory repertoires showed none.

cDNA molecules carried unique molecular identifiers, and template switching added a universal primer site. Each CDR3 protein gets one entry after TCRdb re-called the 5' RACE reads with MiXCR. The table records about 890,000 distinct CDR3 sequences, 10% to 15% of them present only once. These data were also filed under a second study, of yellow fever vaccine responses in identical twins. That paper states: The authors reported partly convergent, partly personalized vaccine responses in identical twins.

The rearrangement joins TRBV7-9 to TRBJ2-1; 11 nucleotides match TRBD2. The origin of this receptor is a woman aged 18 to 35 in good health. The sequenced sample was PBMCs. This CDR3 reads CASSMGLAASNFF. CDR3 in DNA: TGTGCCAGCAGCATGGGACTAGCGGCTAGCAACTTCTTC. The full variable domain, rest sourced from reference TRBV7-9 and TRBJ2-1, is DTGVSQNPRHKITKRGQNVTFRCDPISEHNRLYWYRQTLGQGPEFLTYFQNEAQLEKSRLLSDRFSAERPKGSFSTLEIQRTEQGDSAMYLCASSMGLAASNFFGPGTRLTVL.